Here is one TCR beta chain with its context. It has no known antigen specificity. Base qualities are not at hand, and no much larger clone is one base apart. During the collection period, no immune events, such as infections, were documented for the healthy donors. Healthy-donor blood repertoires served as a training cohort to calibrate time-dependent variance in a beta-binomial model of T-cell clone differential abundance. There were 10 healthy donors in the training cohort, of whom 3 were female and 7 were male. An age range of about 29 to 65 years, with an average of 43 years, was recorded for the donors. Obtained from a commercial supplier, whole blood was collected from each healthy donor at three time points set around two weeks apart. Genomic DNA was extracted from unsorted whole blood for immunosequencing. The source of the sample is a study of identifying expanded T cells in peripheral blood (dated by TCRdb to the late 2010s). Background for the entire study: Technical replicates were generated by sequencing separate aliquots of the same genomic DNA pool, with four replicates compared pairwise.

The immunoSEQ Assay, which relies on bias-controlled multiplex PCR amplification of genomic DNA, was used to profile TCRbeta CDR3 regions. Concerning the study's data processing: The absolute abundance of each unique TCRbeta CDR3 region was quantified after sequences were collapsed and filtered. Differential abundance was assessed using a binomial (Fisher-equivalent) model and a beta-binomial model in which time-dependent variance fitted from healthy donors was added. Any clone with fewer than 5 combined templates was excluded, and a clone was called differentially abundant if its Benjamini-Hochberg FDR was below 0.01. Using the form v = (b*log(k)+a)^2, the beta-binomial variance was modeled as a function of the total template count across the two samples. Not all clones reach the TCRdb copy of this immuneACCESS table, which keeps in-frame sequences only. Checked studies attribute under half of the gap to unresolved V genes and leave the rest unexplained. For V, J and clone size, that table is used; D and trimming come from the DNA. The sample profile shows about 58,000 clones; roughly nine tenths of them were found once. Roughly 3.5% of the sample is taken by the ten largest.

CDR3 length: 15 amino acids, cysteine to phenylalanine. The kept DNA is CDR3 alone, 45 bases in frame from the first base. Per the germline V gene, MDHEN is the CDR1 and SYDVKM is the CDR2. V gives up 6 bases and J gives up 7 bases, and the segment between their germline ends measures 21 bases. The paper as a whole reports these results and caveats: In all healthy donors, the variance in clone template counts between samples taken two weeks apart rose significantly as total template count increased. About 1.3 differentially abundant clones were flagged by the binomial model between technical replicates, whereas about 16 and 20 were flagged over two weeks and four weeks, respectively. The authors expected that over much longer intervals, such as months to years, biological variance in healthy repertoires might increase even further. Across all healthy-donor time intervals, the beta-binomial model significantly lowered both the number of clones called differentially abundant and the false-positive rate.

The chain links TRBV28 with TRBJ1-1; TRBD1 is possibly the D segment (5 matching bases). The sample taken for sequencing was blood. The clonotype comes from a person aged 18 to 75 in good health. The nucleotides read TGTGCCAGCAGCCTATGGGCGGGGGAAAGGAGTGAAGCTTTCTTT. Its coded protein is CASSLWAGERSEAFF.